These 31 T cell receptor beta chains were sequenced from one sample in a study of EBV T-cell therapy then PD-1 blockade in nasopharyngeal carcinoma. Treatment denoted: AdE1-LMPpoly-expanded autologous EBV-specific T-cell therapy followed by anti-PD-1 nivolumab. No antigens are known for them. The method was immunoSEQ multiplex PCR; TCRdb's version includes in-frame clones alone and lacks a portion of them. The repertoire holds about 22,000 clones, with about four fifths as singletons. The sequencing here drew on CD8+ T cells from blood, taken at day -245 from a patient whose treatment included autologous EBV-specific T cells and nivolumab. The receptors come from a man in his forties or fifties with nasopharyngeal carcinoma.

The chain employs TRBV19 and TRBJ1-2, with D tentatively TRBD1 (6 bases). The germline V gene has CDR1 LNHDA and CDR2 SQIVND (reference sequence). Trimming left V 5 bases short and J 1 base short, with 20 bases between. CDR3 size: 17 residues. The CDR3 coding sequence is TGTGCCAGTAGTTCCAGAACGCAGGGGTTCGTTAACTATGGCTACACCTTC. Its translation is CASSSRTQGFVNYGYTF.

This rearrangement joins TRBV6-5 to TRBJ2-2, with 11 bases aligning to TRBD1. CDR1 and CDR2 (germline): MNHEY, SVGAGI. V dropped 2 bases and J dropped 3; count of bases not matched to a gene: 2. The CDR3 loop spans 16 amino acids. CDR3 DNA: TGTGCCAGCAGTTACGTGGGACAGGGGGACACCGGGGAGCTGTTTTTT. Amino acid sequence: CASSYVGQGDTGELFF.

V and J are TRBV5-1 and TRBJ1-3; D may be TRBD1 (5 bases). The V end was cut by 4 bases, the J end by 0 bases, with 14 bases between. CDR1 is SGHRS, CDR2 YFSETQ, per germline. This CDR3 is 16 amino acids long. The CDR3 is CASSRGEAFSGNTIYF. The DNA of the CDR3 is TGCGCCAGCAGCCGAGGGGAGGCCTTCTCTGGAAACACCATATATTTT. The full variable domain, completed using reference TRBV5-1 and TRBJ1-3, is KAGVTQTPRYLIKTRGQQVTLSCSPISGHRSVSWYQQTPGQGLQFLFEYFSETQRNKGNFPGRFSGRQFSNSRSEMNVSTLELGDSALYLCASSRGEAFSGNTIYFGEGSWLTVV.

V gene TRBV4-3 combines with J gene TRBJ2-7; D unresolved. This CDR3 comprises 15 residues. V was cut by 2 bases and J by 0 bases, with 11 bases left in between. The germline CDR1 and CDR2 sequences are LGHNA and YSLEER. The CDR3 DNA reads TGCGCCAGCAGCCAATATCGAGGAAGCTCCTACGAGCAGTACTTC. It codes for CASSQYRGSSYEQYF.

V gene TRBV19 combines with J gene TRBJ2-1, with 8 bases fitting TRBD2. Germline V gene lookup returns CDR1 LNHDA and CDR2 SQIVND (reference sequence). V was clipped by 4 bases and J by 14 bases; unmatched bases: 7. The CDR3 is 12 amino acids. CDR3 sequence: CASSTGTRREFF. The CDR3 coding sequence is TGTGCCAGTAGTACCGGGACTAGACGCGAGTTCTTC.

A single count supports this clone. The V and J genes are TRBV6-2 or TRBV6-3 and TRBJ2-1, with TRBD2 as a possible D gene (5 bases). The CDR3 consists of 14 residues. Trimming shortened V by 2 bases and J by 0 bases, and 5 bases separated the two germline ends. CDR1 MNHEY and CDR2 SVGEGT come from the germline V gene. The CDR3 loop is CASSYGSSYNEQFF. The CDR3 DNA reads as TGTGCCAGCAGTTACGGGAGCTCCTACAATGAGCAGTTCTTC.

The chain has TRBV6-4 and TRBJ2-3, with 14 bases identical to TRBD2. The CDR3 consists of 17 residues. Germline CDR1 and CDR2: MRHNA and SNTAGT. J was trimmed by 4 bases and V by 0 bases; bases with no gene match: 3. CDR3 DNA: TGTGCCAGCAGTGACTCGACTAGCGGGGGGGCCCCAGATACGCAGTATTTT. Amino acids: CASSDSTSGGAPDTQYF.

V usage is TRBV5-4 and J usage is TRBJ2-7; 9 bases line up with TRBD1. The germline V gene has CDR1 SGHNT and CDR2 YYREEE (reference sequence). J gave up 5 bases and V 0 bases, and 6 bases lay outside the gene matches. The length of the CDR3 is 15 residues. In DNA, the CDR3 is TGTGCCAGCAGCTTGGGACCGGGACAGGGAGACGAGCAGTACTTC. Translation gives CASSLGPGQGDEQYF.

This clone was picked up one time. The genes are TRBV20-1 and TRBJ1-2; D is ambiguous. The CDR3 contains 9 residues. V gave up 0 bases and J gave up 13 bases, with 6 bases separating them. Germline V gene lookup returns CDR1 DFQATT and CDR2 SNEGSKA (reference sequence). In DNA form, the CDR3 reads TGCAGTGCTAGAGATTTCTTCACCTTC. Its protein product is CSARDFFTF.

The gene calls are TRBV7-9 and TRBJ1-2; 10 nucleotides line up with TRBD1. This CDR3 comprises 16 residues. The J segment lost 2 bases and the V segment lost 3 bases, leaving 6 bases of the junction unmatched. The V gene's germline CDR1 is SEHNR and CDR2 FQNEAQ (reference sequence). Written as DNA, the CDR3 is TGTGCCAGCAGCTTCGACAGGGGGCGCCTGAACTATGGCTACACCTTC. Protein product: CASSFDRGRLNYGYTF.

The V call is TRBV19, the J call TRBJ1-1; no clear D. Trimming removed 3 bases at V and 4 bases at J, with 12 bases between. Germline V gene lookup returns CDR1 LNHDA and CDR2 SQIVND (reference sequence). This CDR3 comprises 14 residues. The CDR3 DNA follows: TGTGCCAGTAGTATCCGTTCGAGGATCACTGAAGCTTTCTTT. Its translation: CASSIRSRITEAFF.

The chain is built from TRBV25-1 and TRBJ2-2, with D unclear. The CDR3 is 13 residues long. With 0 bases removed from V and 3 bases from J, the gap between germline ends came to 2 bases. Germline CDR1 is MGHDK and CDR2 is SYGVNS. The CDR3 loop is CASSEYDTGELFF. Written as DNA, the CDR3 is TGTGCCAGCAGTGAATATGACACCGGGGAGCTGTTTTTT.

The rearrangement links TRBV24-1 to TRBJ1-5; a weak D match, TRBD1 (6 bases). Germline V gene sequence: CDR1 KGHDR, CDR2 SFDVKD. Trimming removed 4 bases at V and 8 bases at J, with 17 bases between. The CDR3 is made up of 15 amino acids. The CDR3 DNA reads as TGTGCCACCAGTGACGTGACAGGCCCGAGTGAGCCCCAGCATTTT. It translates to CATSDVTGPSEPQHF.

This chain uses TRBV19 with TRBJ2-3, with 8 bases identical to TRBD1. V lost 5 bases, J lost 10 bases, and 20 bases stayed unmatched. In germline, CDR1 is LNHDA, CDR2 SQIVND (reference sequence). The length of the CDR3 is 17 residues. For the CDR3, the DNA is TGTGCCAGTAGTCTTCGATCAACAGGGGGATCCGGGGTAGCGCAGTATTTT. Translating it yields CASSLRSTGGSGVAQYF.

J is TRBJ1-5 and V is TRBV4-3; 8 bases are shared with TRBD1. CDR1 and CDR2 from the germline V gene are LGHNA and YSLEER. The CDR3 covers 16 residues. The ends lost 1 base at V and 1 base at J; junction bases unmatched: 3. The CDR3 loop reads CASSQGTGHSNQPQHF. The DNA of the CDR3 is TGCGCCAGCAGCCAAGGGACAGGGCACAGCAATCAGCCCCAGCATTTT.

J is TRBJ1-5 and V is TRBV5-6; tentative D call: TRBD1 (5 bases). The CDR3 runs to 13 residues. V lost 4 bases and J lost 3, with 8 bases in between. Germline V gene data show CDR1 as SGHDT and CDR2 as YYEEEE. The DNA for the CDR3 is TGTGCCAGCAGCGGGGGGTACAATCAGCCCCAGCATTTT. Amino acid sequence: CASSGGYNQPQHF.

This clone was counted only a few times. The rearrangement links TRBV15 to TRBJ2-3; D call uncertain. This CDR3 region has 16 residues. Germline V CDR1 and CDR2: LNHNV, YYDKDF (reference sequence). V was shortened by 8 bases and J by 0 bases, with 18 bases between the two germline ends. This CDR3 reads CATYLIGRLSTDTQYF. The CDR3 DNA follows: TGTGCCACCTACCTAATTGGACGGTTAAGCACAGATACGCAGTATTTT.

CDR3 in amino acids: CASSQALGDPYEQYF. In DNA form, the CDR3 reads TGTGCCAGCAGCCAAGCGCTGGGAGACCCGTACGAGCAGTACTTC. The rearrangement uses TRBV4-2 and TRBJ2-7; a possible D gene is TRBD2 (5 bases). This CDR3 region has 15 residues. The germline gives CDR1 LGHNA, CDR2 YNFKEQ. V was pared by 1 base and J by 4 bases, with 14 bases between.

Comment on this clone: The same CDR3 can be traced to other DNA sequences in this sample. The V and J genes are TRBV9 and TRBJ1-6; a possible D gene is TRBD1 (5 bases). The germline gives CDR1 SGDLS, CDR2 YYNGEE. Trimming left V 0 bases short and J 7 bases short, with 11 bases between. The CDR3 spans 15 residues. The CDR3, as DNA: TGTGCCAGCAGCGTAGTCGGGGCCGGGAATTCACCCCTCCACTTT. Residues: CASSVVGAGNSPLHF.

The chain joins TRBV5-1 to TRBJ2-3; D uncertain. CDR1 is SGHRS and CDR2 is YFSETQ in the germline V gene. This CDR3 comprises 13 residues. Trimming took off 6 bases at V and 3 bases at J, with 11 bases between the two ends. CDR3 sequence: CASMWRSTDTQYF. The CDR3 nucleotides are TGCGCCAGCATGTGGCGGTCGACAGATACGCAGTATTTT.

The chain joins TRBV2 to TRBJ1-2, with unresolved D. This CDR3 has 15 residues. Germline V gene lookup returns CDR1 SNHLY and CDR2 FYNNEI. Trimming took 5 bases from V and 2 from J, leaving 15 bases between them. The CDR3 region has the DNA TGTGCCAGCAGTTTGTCGTTACATCCGAACTATGGCTACACCTTC. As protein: CASSLSLHPNYGYTF.

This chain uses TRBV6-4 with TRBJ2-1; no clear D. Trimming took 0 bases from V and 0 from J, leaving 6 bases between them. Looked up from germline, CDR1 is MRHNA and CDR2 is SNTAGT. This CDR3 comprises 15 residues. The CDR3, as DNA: TGTGCCAGCAGTGACTCGTTCGGCTCCTACAATGAGCAGTTCTTC. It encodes CASSDSFGSYNEQFF.

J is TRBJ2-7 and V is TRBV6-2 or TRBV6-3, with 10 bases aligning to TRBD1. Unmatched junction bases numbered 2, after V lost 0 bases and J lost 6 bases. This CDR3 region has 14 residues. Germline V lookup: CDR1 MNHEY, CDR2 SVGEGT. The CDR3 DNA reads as TGTGCCAGCAGTTACTCCGGGACAGGGGCCGAGCAGTACTTC. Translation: CASSYSGTGAEQYF.

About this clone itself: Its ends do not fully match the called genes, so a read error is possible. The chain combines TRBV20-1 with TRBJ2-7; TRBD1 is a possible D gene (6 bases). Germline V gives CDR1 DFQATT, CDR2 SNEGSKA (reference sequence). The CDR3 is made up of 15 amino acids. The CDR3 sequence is CSASLWQGKTPSVDF. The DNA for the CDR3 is TGCAGTGCTAGTCTTTGGCAGGGGAAGACCCCGAGTGTGGACTTC.

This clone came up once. CDR3 sequence reads: CASSQGWTLNGYGYTF. The DNA of the CDR3 is TGCGCCAGCAGCCAAGGCTGGACGCTAAACGGTTATGGCTACACCTTC. This sequence joins TRBV4-1 and TRBJ1-2; D remains unclear. This CDR3 region has 16 residues. Trimming stripped 1 base from V and 5 bases from J, with 17 bases between. CDR1 and CDR2 from the germline V gene are MGHRA and YSYEKL.

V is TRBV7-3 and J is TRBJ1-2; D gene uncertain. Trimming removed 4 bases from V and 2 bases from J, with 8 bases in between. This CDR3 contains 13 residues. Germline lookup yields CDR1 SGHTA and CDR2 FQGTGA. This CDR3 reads CASSSDTNYGYTF. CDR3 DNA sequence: TGTGCCAGCAGCTCCGACACCAACTATGGCTACACCTTC.

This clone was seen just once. DNA of the CDR3: TGTGCCAGCAGTGGGGGCAATGAGCAGTTCTTC. This gives the protein CASSGGNEQFF. The J gene is TRBJ2-1, the V gene TRBV27; D tentatively reads TRBD1 or TRBD2 (5 bases each). Germline CDR1 MNHEY, CDR2 SMNVEV (reference sequence). With 5 bases removed from V and 6 bases from J, the gap between germline ends came to 5 bases. The CDR3 length is 11 residues.

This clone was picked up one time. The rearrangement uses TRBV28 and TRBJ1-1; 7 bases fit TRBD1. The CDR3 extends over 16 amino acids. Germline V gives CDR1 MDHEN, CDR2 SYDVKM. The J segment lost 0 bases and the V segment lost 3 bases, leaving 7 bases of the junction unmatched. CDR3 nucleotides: TGTGCCAGCAGTTTGGAACAGGGGACCTTGAACACTGAAGCTTTCTTT. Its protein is CASSLEQGTLNTEAFF.

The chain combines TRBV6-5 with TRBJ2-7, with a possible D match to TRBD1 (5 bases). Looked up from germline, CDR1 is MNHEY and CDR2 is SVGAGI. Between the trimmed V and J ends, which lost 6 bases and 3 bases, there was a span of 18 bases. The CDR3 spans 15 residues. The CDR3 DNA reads TGTGCCAGCAGACCAAAAAGGGGCTCTCGCTACGAGCAGTACTTC. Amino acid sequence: CASRPKRGSRYEQYF.

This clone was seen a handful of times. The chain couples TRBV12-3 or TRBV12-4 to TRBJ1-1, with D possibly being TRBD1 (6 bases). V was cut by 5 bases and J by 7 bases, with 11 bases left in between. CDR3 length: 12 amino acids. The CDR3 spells CASSGTFGEAFF. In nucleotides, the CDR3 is TGTGCCAGCAGTGGGACATTTGGTGAAGCTTTCTTT.

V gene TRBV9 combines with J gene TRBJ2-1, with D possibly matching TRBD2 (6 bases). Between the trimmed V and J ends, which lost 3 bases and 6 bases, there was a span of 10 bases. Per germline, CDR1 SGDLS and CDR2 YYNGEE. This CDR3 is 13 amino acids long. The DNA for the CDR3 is TGTGCCAGCAGCGGATCTAGCGTCAATGAGCAGTTCTTC. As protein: CASSGSSVNEQFF.